The present T cell receptor (beta chain) was sequenced within a study of human T cells and chemical hapten exposure. This sample's time point: patch test 3, about 24 weeks after DPC sensitization. Treatment specified: therapeutic diphenylcyclopropenone sensitization with weekly scalp DPC. This CDR3 has 15 residues. CDR1 is GTSNPN, CDR2 SVGIG, per germline (reference sequence). Between the trimmed V and J ends, which lost 4 bases and 0 bases, there was a span of 13 bases. One entry per CDR3 protein, called by TCRdb with MiXCR from the RACE reads. This repertoire shows more than 100,000 distinct CDR3 sequences, approximately 10% found once; its top ten account for approximately 2.5%.

This sequence was found in a woman aged 50 to 60 with alopecia areata. Some clones in this sample may be carry-over from other donors' samples. The sample consisted of whole blood, taken in connection with sensitization to the hapten diphenylcyclopropenone (DPC). This chain uses TRBV30 with TRBJ2-1; either TRBD1 or TRBD2 may fit D (5 bases each). The CDR3 nucleotides read TGTGCCTGGATAAAGAGGGGCCACTCCTACAATGAGCAGTTCTTC. The encoded protein is CAWIKRGHSYNEQFF.